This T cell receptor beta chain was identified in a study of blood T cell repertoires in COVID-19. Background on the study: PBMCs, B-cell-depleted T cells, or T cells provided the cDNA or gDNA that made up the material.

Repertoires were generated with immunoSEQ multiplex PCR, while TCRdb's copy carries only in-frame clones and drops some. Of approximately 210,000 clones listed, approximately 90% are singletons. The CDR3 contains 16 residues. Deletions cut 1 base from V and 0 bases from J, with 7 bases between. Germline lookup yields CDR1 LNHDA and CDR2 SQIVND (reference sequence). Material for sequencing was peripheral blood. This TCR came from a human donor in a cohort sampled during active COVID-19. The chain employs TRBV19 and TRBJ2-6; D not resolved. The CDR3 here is CASSIVSGSGANVLTF. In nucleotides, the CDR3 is TGTGCCAGTAGTATAGTATCGGGCTCTGGGGCCAACGTCCTGACTTTC.